The sequence of this T cell receptor (beta chain) was determined in a study of identical twins. Study-wide results and caveats: Model-predicted out-of-frame TCR alpha sharing fell below observed values in monozygotic twins. Carriage of fewer insertions was seen in abundant cord blood beta clonotypes, whereas memory repertoires showed none.

A note on this clonotype: Its cognate antigen is unknown. At one end the junction does not follow the germline gene, possibly because of a read error.

MiXCR, run by TCRdb on the 5' RACE reads, gives a single entry per CDR3 protein. In the table there are about 240,000 distinct CDR3 sequences, more than 9.5% of which are singletons. Another study also made use of these data, one on yellow fever vaccine responses in identical twins.

The origin of this receptor is a woman aged 18-29 years in good health. Sequencing was performed on memory (CD45RO+) T cells sorted from blood.

CDR3 sequence (DNA): TGCAGCGCTAGAGCACCACTAGCGGGAGTTGACTACGAGCAGTACTTC. The encoded protein is CSARAPLAGVDYEQYF. V gene TRBV20-1 combines with J gene TRBJ2-7; TRBD2 matches at 11 bases. The germline CDR1 and CDR2 sequences are DFQATT and SNEGSKA (reference sequence). CDR3 size: 16 residues.